The next 16 T cell receptor beta chains were all read from a single sample in a study of T cell responses to AZD1222 COVID-19 vaccine. Sequencing used immunoSEQ multiplex PCR; TCRdb keeps in-frame clones, though not all of them. Here the sample spans 95,000 to 150,000 clones, around 86% being singletons. Sequencing used peripheral blood, obtained 28 days after the second AZD1222 dose. The receptors shown here come from an adult who received the AZD1222 COVID-19 vaccine.

The rearrangement joins TRBV28 to TRBJ1-2; TRBD1 aligns across 7 bases. The CDR3 runs 15 residues. Germline V gene data show CDR1 as MDHEN and CDR2 as SYDVKM. The trim removed 5 bases at V and 8 bases at J, leaving 14 bases unmatched. CDR3 residues: CASSPSRQGPRGYTF. The CDR3 bases are TGTGCCAGCAGTCCCTCACGACAGGGACCGCGGGGCTACACCTTC.

This clone was seen only a few times. J is TRBJ1-3 and V is TRBV28; D gene unclear. V was clipped by 7 bases and J by 8 bases, with 9 bases between them. Germline CDR1 and CDR2: MDHEN and SYDVKM. The CDR3 is 11 residues long. CDR3 DNA sequence: TGTGCCAGCATCAAAACACACACCATATATTTT. Amino acid sequence: CASIKTHTIYF.

The rearrangement uses TRBV14 and TRBJ1-6; TRBD1 is a possible D gene (5 bases). The length of the CDR3 is 15 residues. Trimming removed 3 bases at V and 4 bases at J, with 10 bases between. The V gene's germline CDR1 is SGHDN and CDR2 FVKESK. CDR3 nucleotides: TGTGCCAGCAGCCAGGCCGGGACGTATAATTCACCCCTCCACTTT. Its translation is CASSQAGTYNSPLHF.

The chain uses TRBV15 and TRBJ1-5; 7 nucleotides match TRBD1. Germline V gene data show CDR1 as LNHNV and CDR2 as YYDKDF (reference sequence). The CDR3 extends over 14 amino acids. Trimming took 8 bases from V and 2 from J; bases not matched to a gene: 6. CDR3 residues: CATVLGTGNQPQHF. In DNA form, the CDR3 reads TGTGCCACCGTTCTGGGGACAGGCAATCAGCCCCAGCATTTT.

This chain connects TRBV6-4 to TRBJ2-2; TRBD2 aligns across 10 bases. The CDR3 loop spans 19 amino acids. Per the germline V gene, CDR1 is MRHNA and CDR2 is SNTAGT. The trim removed 1 base at V and 4 bases at J, leaving 12 bases unmatched. The CDR3 nucleotides read TGTGCCAGCAGTGACTTCGCAACTAGCGGGGCCCTAGGCACCGGGGAGCTGTTTTTT. It encodes CASSDFATSGALGTGELFF.

The V and J genes are TRBV7-9 and TRBJ1-4; D not resolved. The germline V gene encodes CDR1 SEHNR and CDR2 FQNEAQ (reference sequence). V gave up 4 bases and J gave up 8 bases, with 14 bases separating them. This CDR3 has 14 residues. The CDR3 DNA reads as TGTGCCAGCAGCTCAAGTTACGCTGGGGAAAAACTGTTTTTT. Encoded protein: CASSSSYAGEKLFF.

Here the CDR3 DNA reads TGTGCCAGCAGCGAGCGGGGAGGGAGTACGCAGTATTTT. Amino acid sequence: CASSERGGSTQYF. This sequence joins TRBV9 and TRBJ2-3; 7 bases line up with TRBD2. Germline loops: CDR1 SGDLS, CDR2 YYNGEE. CDR3 length: 13 amino acids. With 3 bases clipped from V and 8 bases from J, the junction kept 6 bases outside the gene matches.

V is TRBV4-1 and J is TRBJ1-5, with a weak D call TRBD1 (6 bases). The CDR3 is 14 amino acids. V was clipped by 5 bases and J by 0 bases, with 8 bases between them. In germline, CDR1 is MGHRA, CDR2 YSYEKL. The CDR3 is CASSSGDSNQPQHF. Here the CDR3 DNA reads TGCGCCAGCAGCTCAGGGGATAGCAATCAGCCCCAGCATTTT.

The rearrangement joins TRBV3-1 (or the pseudogene TRBV3-2) to TRBJ2-5, with D hard to call. The CDR3 covers 12 residues. Trimming took 3 bases from V and 4 from J, leaving 6 bases between them. Germline assignment: CDR1 LGHDT and CDR2 YNNKEL (reference sequence). CDR3 protein: CASSHDPETQYF. In DNA form, the CDR3 reads TGTGCCAGCAGCCATGACCCAGAGACCCAGTACTTC.

V gene TRBV27 combines with J gene TRBJ2-5; the D gene is possibly TRBD1 (7 bases). Germline-derived CDR1 and CDR2 are MNHEY and SMNVEV (reference sequence). V was shortened by 3 bases and J by 4 bases, with 9 bases between the two germline ends. CDR3 length equals 13 residues. The CDR3 bases are TGTGCCAGCAGTTTGGAGGGGGCAGAGACCCAGTACTTC. Protein: CASSLEGAETQYF.

The gene calls are TRBV7-2 and TRBJ2-7; possible D gene TRBD1, 5 bases. Trimming stripped 4 bases from V and 2 bases from J, with 9 bases between. The CDR3 is 13 amino acids. The germline V gene encodes CDR1 SGHTA and CDR2 FQGNSA. The CDR3 loop reads CASSSQVPYEQYF. The CDR3, as DNA: TGTGCCAGCAGCTCACAGGTTCCCTACGAGCAGTACTTC.

This chain connects TRBV19 to TRBJ2-7; the match to TRBD1 covers 9 bases. The CDR3 has 15 amino acids. Germline values: CDR1 LNHDA, CDR2 SQIVND (reference sequence). After removal of 5 bases from V and 6 bases from J, the junction contained 11 bases not matched to a gene. CDR3 in DNA: TGTGCCAGTAGTTCCTCGGTGGGACAGGGAGGCGAGCAGTACTTC. Amino acid sequence: CASSSSVGQGGEQYF.

This clone was seen a single time. The rearrangement uses TRBV10-1 and TRBJ2-3; no clear D gene. Germline CDR1 is WNHNN and CDR2 is SYGVQD (reference sequence). V was trimmed by 3 bases and J by 0 bases, leaving 1 base between them. CDR3 size: 12 residues. The CDR3 protein is CASSDSTDTQYF. DNA of the CDR3: TGCGCCAGCAGTGATAGCACAGATACGCAGTATTTT.

The genes are TRBV6-2 or TRBV6-3 and TRBJ2-7, with TRBD2 identical over 10 bases. The J segment lost 3 bases and the V segment lost 0 bases, leaving 5 bases of the junction unmatched. In germline, CDR1 is MNHEY, CDR2 SVGEGT. CDR3 length: 16 residues. CDR3 loop: CASSYSRTSGGYEQYF. In DNA, the CDR3 is TGTGCCAGCAGTTACTCCCGGACTAGCGGAGGCTACGAGCAGTACTTC.

A remark on this clone: Its ends do not fully match the called genes, so a read error is possible. The chain uses TRBV6-5 and TRBJ1-5; the D is unclear. The germline gives CDR1 MNHEY, CDR2 SVGAGI. The CDR3 has 12 amino acids. CDR3 DNA sequence: TGTGCCAGCGGTTATAGCAATCAGCCCCAGCATTTT. It is translated as CASGYSNQPQHF.

The chain joins TRBV6-5 to TRBJ1-1; TRBD1 aligns across 9 bases. The germline V gene encodes CDR1 MNHEY and CDR2 SVGAGI. V shed 8 bases, J shed 1 base, and the junction held 8 bases outside the gene matches. The CDR3 contains 15 residues. The CDR3 coding sequence is TGTGCCAGCTTTTTAAACAGGGGGCAGAACACTGAAGCTTTCTTT. Translated: CASFLNRGQNTEAFF.